Listed below are T cell receptor beta chains from one sample, sequenced in a study of T cell responses to AZD1222 COVID-19 vaccine. Sequencing used immunoSEQ multiplex PCR; TCRdb keeps in-frame clones, though not all of them. This table has 84,000 or so clones, around nine tenths appearing once. This material consisted of peripheral blood, taken on day 0 of AZD1222 vaccination. These TCRs come from an adult in good health. The CDR3 runs from the conserved cysteine through the conserved F or W. The D gene is left open where the match is weak. Not every row has a clone size; where given, it reads once, few, many or a size class.

TRBJ1-4	-	TRBV9	-	CASSPTGTNEKLFF	TGTGCCAGCAGCCCGACAGGAACTAATGAAAAACTGTTTTTT
TRBJ1-4	-	TRBV2	-	CASSPREGPLNEKLFF	TGTGCCAGCAGCCCTCGGGAGGGCCCCTTAAATGAAAAACTGTTTTTT
TRBJ1-1	-	TRBV6-5	-	CASHQRRSNTEAFF	TGTGCCAGCCACCAGCGGAGGAGTAACACTGAAGCTTTCTTT
TRBJ1-3	-	TRBV18	-	CASSLNPSYSGNTIYF	TGTGCCAGCTCACTCAACCCCTCATACTCTGGAAACACCATATATTTT
TRBJ1-1	-	TRBV7-9	-	CASSFVTVNQAFF	TGTGCCAGCAGCTTTGTGACAGTAAACCAAGCTTTCTTT
TRBJ1-5	-	TRBV6-1	-	CASSEKPLPSAQHF	TGTGCCAGCAGTGAAAAACCTCTACCATCGGCCCAGCATTTT
TRBJ2-1	-	TRBV5-4	-	CASSVRLGGHEQFF	TGTGCCAGCAGCGTTAGACTAGGGGGGCATGAGCAGTTCTTC
TRBJ1-2	-	TRBV19	TRBD1	CASSINRGPGYGYTF	TGTGCCAGTAGTATCAACAGGGGGCCGGGTTATGGCTACACCTTC
TRBJ1-4	-	TRBV7-2	TRBD1	CASSFRQGVNEKLFF	TGTGCCAGCAGCTTCAGACAGGGGGTCAATGAAAAACTGTTTTTT
TRBJ2-7	once	TRBV6-4	-	CASSDTGKGLDYSEQYF	TGTGCCAGCAGTGACACTGGAAAGGGACTCGATTATAGCGAGCAGTACTTC
TRBJ1-2	-	TRBV29-1	-	CSVAVGPNYGYTF	TGCAGCGTTGCAGTGGGCCCTAACTATGGCTACACCTTC
TRBJ1-1	-	TRBV12-3/TRBV12-4	-	CASKRSNTEAFF	TGTGCCAGCAAACGGTCGAACACTGAAGCTTTCTTT
TRBJ1-1	-	TRBV18	-	CASSPPGINTEAFF	TGTGCCAGCTCACCGCCGGGTATTAACACTGAAGCTTTCTTT
TRBJ1-1	-	TRBV5-1	-	CASSLVGARSTEAFF	TGCGCCAGCAGCTTAGTAGGGGCTCGTTCCACTGAAGCTTTCTTT
TRBJ2-1	-	TRBV30	-	CAWSRGTSYNEQFF	TGTGCCTGGAGTCGGGGGACGTCCTACAATGAGCAGTTCTTC
TRBJ1-3	-	TRBV18	-	CASSPLLGDTIYF	TGTGCCAGCTCCCCCCTTCTTGGAGACACCATATATTTT
TRBJ2-7	-	TRBV6-1	-	CASSEALSGPYEQYF	TGTGCCAGCAGTGAAGCGCTGAGCGGGCCCTACGAGCAGTACTTC
TRBJ1-4	-	TRBV15	-	CATSRGQGRDEKLFF	TGTGCCACCAGCAGGGGGCAGGGCCGGGATGAAAAACTGTTTTTT
TRBJ2-7	-	TRBV11-2	TRBD2	CASSSPLAGVGYEQYF	TGTGCCAGCAGCTCCCCCCTAGCGGGAGTTGGATACGAGCAGTACTTC
TRBJ2-6	few	TRBV15	-	CATSRDKGSGANVLTF	TGTGCCACCAGCAGAGATAAGGGTTCTGGGGCCAACGTCCTGACTTTC
TRBJ1-2	-	TRBV7-9	-	CASSLWGYTF	TGTGCCAGCAGCCTCTGGGGCTACACCTTC
TRBJ1-1	once	TRBV30	-	CASENGRNTEAFF	TGTGCCTCCGAAAACGGCAGGAACACTGAAGCTTTCTTT
TRBJ1-1	-	TRBV6-5	-	CASSYYREMNTEAFF	TGTGCCAGCAGTTACTATAGGGAAATGAACACTGAAGCTTTCTTT
TRBJ1-1	-	TRBV7-3	-	CASSLTGGTEAFF	TGTGCCAGCAGCTTAACTGGGGGAACTGAAGCTTTCTTT
TRBJ2-7	-	TRBV14	TRBD2	CASSQNRGAPGGSYEQYF	TGTGCCAGCAGCCAAAACCGCGGTGCCCCGGGGGGCTCCTACGAGCAGTACTTC
TRBJ1-1	-	TRBV7-8	TRBD1	CASSPEPGTGGTEAFF	TGTGCCAGCAGCCCAGAGCCCGGGACAGGGGGCACTGAAGCTTTCTTT
TRBJ2-7	-	TRBV10-3	-	CAISESSGTFYEQYF	TGTGCCATCAGTGAGTCGAGCGGAACATTCTACGAGCAGTACTTC
TRBJ1-2	-	TRBV7-6	-	CASSLGGLRAGYTF	TGTGCCAGCAGCTTAGGGGGACTGAGGGCCGGCTACACCTTC
TRBJ1-1	-	TRBV29-1	-	CSVQRRGGEAFF	TGCAGCGTCCAACGGAGGGGGGGCGAAGCTTTCTTT
TRBJ1-6	-	TRBV15	-	CATSRERGDNSPLHF	TGTGCCACCAGCAGGGAGCGAGGGGATAATTCACCCCTCCACTTT
TRBJ2-2	-	TRBV9	-	CASSVLLFTDGGELFF	TGTGCCAGCAGCGTTTTACTGTTCACCGATGGCGGGGAGCTGTTTTTT
TRBJ1-1	-	TRBV7-9	TRBD1	CASTPQGEVGTEAFF	TGTGCCAGCACCCCGCAGGGGGAAGTAGGGACTGAAGCTTTCTTT
TRBJ1-2	-	TRBV30	-	CASTSGQSYGYTF	TGTGCCTCAACTTCAGGACAGAGCTATGGCTACACCTTC
TRBJ1-5	-	TRBV4-3	-	CASSLGHNQPQHF	TGCGCCAGCAGCCTGGGTCACAATCAGCCCCAGCATTTT
TRBJ2-5	once	TRBV18	TRBD1	CASSDRGLETQYF	TGTGCCAGCTCAGACAGGGGGCTGGAGACCCAGTACTTC
TRBJ1-2	-	TRBV6-5	TRBD1	CASSYEADRGYGYTF	TGTGCCAGCAGTTACGAGGCTGACAGGGGCTATGGCTACACCTTC
TRBJ2-7	-	TRBV6-1	-	CASSEVAPGPYEQYF	TGTGCCAGCAGTGAAGTGGCGCCGGGACCCTACGAGCAGTACTTC
TRBJ2-2	-	TRBV3-1/TRBV3-2	TRBD2	CASSQDFHGSGRSSNTGELFF	TGTGCCAGCAGCCAAGATTTCCATGGTAGCGGGAGAAGTTCGAACACCGGGGAGCTGTTTTTT
TRBJ1-4	-	TRBV19	-	CASAKQDEVEKLFF	TGTGCCAGTGCCAAACAGGACGAGGTTGAAAAACTGTTTTTT
TRBJ2-1	-	TRBV12-5	TRBD2	CASGLGTSVPEQFF	TGTGCTAGTGGTTTAGGGACTAGTGTCCCTGAGCAGTTCTTC
TRBJ1-5	once	TRBV11-2	-	CASSLRGEGNQPQHF	TGTGCCAGCAGCTTAAGAGGGGAGGGGAATCAGCCCCAGCATTTT
TRBJ2-5	few	TRBV7-9	-	CASTPGELREETQYF	TGTGCCAGCACCCCCGGGGAGCTCAGAGAAGAGACCCAGTACTTC
TRBJ2-2	few	TRBV14	-	CASSQFSGWAGELFF	TGTGCCAGCAGCCAATTCTCGGGTTGGGCCGGGGAGCTGTTTTTT
TRBJ2-1	-	TRBV9	-	CASSALGGGGYNEQFF	TGTGCCAGCAGCGCCCTGGGGGGCGGGGGTTACAATGAGCAGTTCTTC
TRBJ2-7	-	TRBV27	-	CASSFLSGNYEQYF	TGTGCCAGCAGTTTTCTTTCGGGAAACTACGAGCAGTACTTC
TRBJ1-1	-	TRBV5-6	-	CASSGWGFRAVNTEAFF	TGTGCCAGCAGCGGATGGGGGTTTAGAGCCGTAAACACTGAAGCTTTCTTT
TRBJ1-3	-	TRBV5-1	-	CASRGGVGSSGNTIYF	TGCGCCAGCAGAGGGGGGGTCGGAAGCTCTGGAAACACCATATATTTT
TRBJ2-5	-	TRBV12-5	-	CASGLGLAMREETQYF	TGTGCTAGTGGTTTGGGTCTAGCAATGAGGGAAGAGACCCAGTACTTC
TRBJ1-5	-	TRBV19	TRBD1	CASSRTGDYQPQHF	TGTGCCAGTAGTCGGACAGGGGACTATCAGCCCCAGCATTTT
TRBJ1-1	few	TRBV19	-	CASSWVGAFF	TGTGCCAGTAGTTGGGTTGGAGCTTTCTTT
TRBJ1-1	-	TRBV3-1/TRBV3-2	-	CASSPQQRGRGAFF	TGTGCCAGCAGCCCACAGCAGCGGGGTCGGGGAGCTTTCTTT
TRBJ1-4	-	TRBV19	TRBD1	CASSPDRGPQMGHREKLFF	TGTGCCAGTAGTCCGGACAGGGGACCTCAAATGGGTCATCGAGAAAAACTGTTTTTT
TRBJ2-7	-	TRBV7-6	-	CASSRYRDAYEQYF	TGTGCCAGCAGCCGTTACAGGGACGCCTACGAGCAGTACTTC
TRBJ1-1	-	TRBV6-2/TRBV6-3	-	CASSYSGRMNTEAFF	TGTGCCAGCAGTTACTCGGGCAGGATGAACACTGAAGCTTTCTTT
TRBJ2-1	-	TRBV18	-	CASSPNPRDLSNNEQFF	TGTGCCAGCTCCCCAAATCCCCGAGACCTATCAAACAATGAGCAGTTCTTC
TRBJ2-7	-	TRBV29-1	-	CSVGPGGTYEQYF	TGCAGCGTTGGCCCAGGTGGCACCTACGAGCAGTACTTC
TRBJ1-1	-	TRBV10-3	-	CAIRDGNTEAFF	TGTGCCATCAGGGACGGCAACACTGAAGCTTTCTTT
TRBJ2-2	few	TRBV7-9	-	CASSFSKTTGELFF	TGTGCCAGCAGCTTTAGTAAGACCACCGGGGAGCTGTTTTTT
TRBJ1-2	-	TRBV6-2/TRBV6-3	-	CASSDGANYGYTF	TGTGCCAGCAGTGACGGAGCTAACTATGGCTACACCTTC
TRBJ1-1	-	TRBV19	-	CASSMIQGGRTEAFF	TGTGCCAGTAGTATGATACAGGGCGGTAGGACTGAAGCTTTCTTT